This T cell receptor beta chain is from a study of shared clonotypes between healthy human individuals. General study points: Depth of sequencing was expected to influence donor clonotype sharing. Compared with clonotypes that all four donors shared, non-shared clonotypes had lower generation probabilities.

The assay was immunoSEQ multiplex PCR, and TCRdb's table has in-frame clones only and misses some. The table includes 700,000 or so clones, about 78% detected once. In regard to this clone: Its antigen is currently unknown.

This clonotype was obtained from a woman under 40 in good health. The sample comprised memory CD4+ T cells sorted from blood. Described subset: CD45RA-negative fraction.

The CDR3 DNA follows: TGTGCCAGCAAACTTACAGGGGCGGGAGGGGTATCAGATACGCAGTATTTT. This sequence encodes CASKLTGAGGVSDTQYF. This chain uses TRBV7-8 with TRBJ2-3; 9 bases are shared with TRBD2. Germline values: CDR1 SGHVS, CDR2 FQNEAQ. The CDR3 is 17 amino acids. Losses at the gene ends were 7 bases for V and 4 bases for J; bases not matched to a gene: 15.